A single T cell receptor (beta chain) is shown here with its context. TCRdb keeps only in-frame clones here, not all; method: immunoSEQ multiplex PCR. The sample records tens of thousands of clones, roughly nine tenths being singletons. This record comes from a study of blood T cell repertoires in COVID-19. On the study more broadly: T cells, B-cell-depleted T cells, or PBMCs provided the cDNA or gDNA that served as material.

Germline CDR1 SNHLY, CDR2 FYNNEI. This CDR3 is built from 12 residues. Deletions cut 7 bases from V and 2 bases from J, with 8 bases between. The sequence was collected from a man aged 55-75 years with COVID-19, enrolled during active disease. The chain employs TRBV2 and TRBJ2-5; D is unclear. What was sequenced was peripheral blood. CDR3 residues: CASKEIQETQYF. The CDR3, as DNA: TGTGCCAGCAAGGAGATTCAAGAGACCCAGTACTTC.